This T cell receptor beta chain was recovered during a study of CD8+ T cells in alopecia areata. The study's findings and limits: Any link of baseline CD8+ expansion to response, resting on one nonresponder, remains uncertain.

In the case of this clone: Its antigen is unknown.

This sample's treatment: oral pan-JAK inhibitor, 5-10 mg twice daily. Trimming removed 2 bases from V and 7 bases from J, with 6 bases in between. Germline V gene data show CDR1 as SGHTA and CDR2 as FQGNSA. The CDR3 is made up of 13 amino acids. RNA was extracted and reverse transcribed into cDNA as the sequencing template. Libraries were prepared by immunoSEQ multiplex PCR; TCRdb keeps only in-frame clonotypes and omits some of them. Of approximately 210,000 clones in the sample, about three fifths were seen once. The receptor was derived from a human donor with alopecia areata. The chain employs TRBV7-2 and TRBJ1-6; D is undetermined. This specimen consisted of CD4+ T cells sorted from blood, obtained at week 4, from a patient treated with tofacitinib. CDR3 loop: CASSLTQNSPLHF. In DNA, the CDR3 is TGTGCCAGCAGCTTAACGCAGAATTCACCCCTCCACTTT.